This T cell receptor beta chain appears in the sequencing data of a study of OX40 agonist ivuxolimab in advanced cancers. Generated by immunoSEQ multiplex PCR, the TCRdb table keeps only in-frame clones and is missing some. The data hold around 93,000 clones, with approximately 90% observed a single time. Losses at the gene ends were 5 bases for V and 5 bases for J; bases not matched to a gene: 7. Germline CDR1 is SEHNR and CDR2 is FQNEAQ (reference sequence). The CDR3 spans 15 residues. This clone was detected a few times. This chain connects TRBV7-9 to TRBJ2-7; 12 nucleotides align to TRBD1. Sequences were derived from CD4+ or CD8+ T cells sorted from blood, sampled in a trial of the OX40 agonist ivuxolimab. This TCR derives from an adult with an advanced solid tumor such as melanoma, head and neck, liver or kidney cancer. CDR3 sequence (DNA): TGTGCCAGCAGCCCCGGGGACAGGGGGCTCGACGAGCAGTACTTC. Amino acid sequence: CASSPGDRGLDEQYF.